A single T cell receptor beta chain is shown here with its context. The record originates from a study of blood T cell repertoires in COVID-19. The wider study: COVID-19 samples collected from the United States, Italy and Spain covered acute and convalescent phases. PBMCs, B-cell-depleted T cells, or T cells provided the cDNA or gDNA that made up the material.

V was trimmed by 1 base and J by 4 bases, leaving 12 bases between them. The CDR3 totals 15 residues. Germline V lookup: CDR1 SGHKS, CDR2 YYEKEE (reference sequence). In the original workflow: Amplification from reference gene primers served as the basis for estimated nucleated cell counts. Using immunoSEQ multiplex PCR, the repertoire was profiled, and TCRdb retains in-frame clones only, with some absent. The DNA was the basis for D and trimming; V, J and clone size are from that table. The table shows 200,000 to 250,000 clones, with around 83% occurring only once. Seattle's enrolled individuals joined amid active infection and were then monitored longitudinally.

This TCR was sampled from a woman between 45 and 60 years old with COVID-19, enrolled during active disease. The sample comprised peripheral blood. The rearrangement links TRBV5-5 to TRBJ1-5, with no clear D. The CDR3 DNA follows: TGTGCCAGCAGCTTGTCTCCTACAGAGAATCAGCCCCAGCATTTT. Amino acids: CASSLSPTENQPQHF.